The clone carrying this TCR beta chain was seen at least ten times. The record originates from a study of regulatory T cells in long-lasting Graves disease. Investigators prepared the TCR beta libraries by applying iRepertoire HTBI primers and Arm-PCR of CDR3 regions. Each CDR3 protein is one row after TCRdb ran MiXCR on the multiplex PCR reads. The table has about half a million distinct CDR3 sequences, more than 10% seen once. Germline-derived CDR1 and CDR2 are SNHLY and FYNNEI. Trimming stripped 2 bases from V and 8 bases from J, with 7 bases between. The CDR3 sequence is 12 residues long. Time point specified: newly diagnosed GD, antithyroid drugs for less than 3 months. PBMC RNA served as the TCR library source. In addition, the sample was reused for a study of T cells in Graves' hyperthyroidism and ophthalmopathy.

Specimen: peripheral blood mononuclear cells (PBMCs), collected at new diagnosis, from a patient treated with antithyroid drugs. The origin of this receptor is a woman under 40 with Graves disease. V usage is TRBV2 and J usage is TRBJ2-1; D is ambiguous. The CDR3 sequence: CASSELVDEQFF. CDR3 nucleotide sequence: TGTGCCAGCAGTGAATTAGTAGATGAGCAGTTCTTC.